The entry below gives a single T cell receptor beta chain sequence along with its context. Its specific antigen is unknown. No qualities accompany the bases; no much larger clone lies one base away. This sample is drawn from a study of shared clonotypes between healthy human individuals (dated by TCRdb to 2020 to 2021). About the study as a whole: Three men and two women, aged 18 to 49 years, made up the cohort. Per donor, three plates each were used for CD4 naive and CD4 memory, two for CD8 naive, and one for CD8 memory. Blood TCR repertoires of about five healthy adults were deeply sequenced to estimate repertoire size and the extent of clonotype sharing between individuals. To increase sequencing depth and limit assay-specific biases, different laboratories used diverse techniques to prepare libraries and sequence TCR repertoires. Between about 0.9 and 9 billion PBMCs per donor were obtained by leukapheresis. The full study reports these points: When a few donors were compared, the shared fraction of clonotypes was about 5% for naive CD4, around 3.5% for naive CD8, more than 2% for memory CD4, and 0.35% to 0.4% for memory CD8. Incomplete sequencing was indicated by rarefaction of sorted-subset datasets, despite the large sequencing depth. Naive subsets generally had larger estimated clonotype richness than memory subsets. The small number of donors limited the genetic and exposure-history diversity represented. Pairwise subsampling indicated that sequencing depth was expected to affect the degree of clonotype sharing among donors. Higher generation probabilities were observed for clonotypes shared by all four sorted-subset donors than for non-shared clonotypes. Only blood was sampled, and tissue TCR repertoires likely differ from those in blood.

The donors were healthy, HIV-negative adults with no recently reported acute infections or vaccinations. All donors were Caucasian adults living in Nashville, Tennessee, USA. CD4+ T cells were enriched by magnetic negative selection; naive cells were then positively selected on CD45RA, and the negative fraction formed the memory subset. After blood collection by leukapheresis, PBMCs were isolated using Ficoll-Histopaque density gradient centrifugation and then cryopreserved in the vapor phase of liquid nitrogen. Purity and quantity of every magnetically sorted T cell population were checked by analytical flow cytometry. From each sorted fraction, genomic DNA was isolated and quantified by UV absorbance on a Nanodrop 2000c. Including cysteine and phenylalanine, the CDR3 has 16 amino acids. Only the CDR3 region is kept as DNA, spanning 48 bases read in frame from base 1. The CDR1 and CDR2 encoded by the germline V gene are MGHRA and YSYEKL. V and J are trimmed by 1 base and 4 bases, and the gene matches miss 7 bases of the junction.

Using the deep immunoSEQ assay, TCR CDR3 regions were amplified from genomic DNA by multiplex PCR. Genomic DNA extracted from each cell subset was distributed evenly over all wells of several immunoSEQ 96-well plates, and each plate served as one replicate. For sorted subsets, 150 to 250 ng of genomic DNA, equivalent to around 31,000 T cell genomes, went into each replicate PCR. Purified libraries were quantified with a Qubit 3.0 fluorometer, sized on a Bioanalyzer 2100, and re-quantified with the KAPA Library Quantification kit. Every immunoSEQ 96-well plate was sequenced on a dedicated single-read 150-cycle Illumina NextSeq 550 flow cell. As for how the authors treated the data: Because the immunoSEQ output included only junctional sequences and no quality scores, the filtering could not be the same as the filtering used for full-length reads. Sequences were annotated with PyIR, a Python wrapper for IgBLAST v1.9, and V/J genes and CDR3 were assigned using IMGT germline references. Reads with weak V/J assignments (E-value above 1e-6), missing CDR3, stop codons, out-of-frame junctions, or ambiguous translated residues were removed. V3J clonotypes were defined as sequences sharing an identical inferred V gene, J gene, and CDR3 amino acid sequence. The percentage overlap between two repertoires was calculated by dividing the number of shared unique clonotypes by the size of the smaller repertoire. RTK rarefaction, the Chao1 estimator, and Recon v2.1 estimates of unobserved clonotypes were used to assess repertoire richness. Generation probabilities were computed with OLGA for all TCRbeta clonotypes obtained by the gDNA method from several donors. What TCRdb holds here is the immuneACCESS table cut down to in-frame rearrangements. Part of the clones is not present; checked against another copy, under half of the missing clones reflect an unresolved V gene, and the others are unexplained. V, J and clone size are taken as reported in that table, and D and trimming were inferred from the DNA itself. A total of some 1 million clones appear in this sample, about 76% of them only once. The biggest ten clones account for less than 1.5% of the sample.

The sequence was collected from a man aged 18-30 years in good health. Specimen: memory CD4+ T cells sorted from blood. Reading the label with the study, this specimen's cell subset or site is: CD45RA-negative fraction. Recombination joined TRBV4-1 with TRBJ1-5, with 7 central nucleotides matching TRBD1. The CDR3 region: CASSQVPGGGNQPQHF. The DNA reads as follows: TGCGCCAGCAGCCAAGTTCCAGGGGGGGGAAATCAGCCCCAGCATTTT.